This T cell receptor beta chain was found in a study of cytomegalovirus exposure and HLA in healthy donors. Study findings and constraints: Three CMV-associated chains were confirmed in vitro to be specific for CMV antigens. TCR clusters originating in the first cohort tended to co-occur in the roughly 110 validation repertoires, according to a later analysis.

This CDR3 has 11 residues. CDR1 is LNHDA and CDR2 is SQIVND in the germline V gene (reference sequence). V was shortened by 7 bases and J by 4 bases, with 8 bases between the two germline ends. The data were produced by immunoSEQ multiplex PCR, yet TCRdb's version contains in-frame clones alone and is incomplete. The data contain 200,000 or so clones, around four fifths of them singletons. As for this clone: Its antigen is not known.

Specimen: PBMCs. This sequence originates from a man in his late teens or twenties in good health and CMV-seropositive. The chain uses TRBV19 and TRBJ2-7, with no clear D. The CDR3 is CASTSGYEQYF. The CDR3 DNA reads as TGTGCCAGTACGAGTGGTTACGAGCAGTACTTC.